One sample yielded the 18 T cell receptor beta chains listed below, sequenced in a study of T cell responses to AZD1222 COVID-19 vaccine. Assay used: immunoSEQ multiplex PCR; TCRdb lists only in-frame clones, some missing. The table records 150,000 to 200,000 clones, roughly 92% of them present only once. The source was peripheral blood, collected on day 0 of AZD1222 vaccination. These receptors were collected from an adult in good health.

This clone was counted a few times. This chain links TRBV9 with TRBJ2-1; D is possibly TRBD1 (5 bases). The germline V and J ends were trimmed by 1 base and 7 bases, with 12 bases remaining between them. This CDR3 spans 14 amino acids. The germline V gene encodes CDR1 SGDLS and CDR2 YYNGEE. DNA for the CDR3: TGTGCCAGCAGCGTATCGCAGGGTTGGAATGAGCAGTTCTTC. It codes for CASSVSQGWNEQFF.

Points on this clone: Other DNA sequences from this sample encode an identical CDR3 as well. The chain links TRBV14 to TRBJ1-6, with unresolved D. Germline-derived CDR1 and CDR2 are SGHDN and FVKESK. The ends were cut back, 5 bases at V and 1 base at J, with 6 bases in the middle. This CDR3 region has 14 residues. CDR3: CASSLGSYNSPLHF. CDR3 nucleotide sequence: TGTGCCAGCAGCTTAGGATCCTATAATTCACCCCTCCACTTT.

The chain couples TRBV28 to TRBJ1-1; 7 bases map to TRBD1. The CDR3 sequence is 15 residues long. CDR1 is MDHEN, CDR2 SYDVKM, per germline. Trimming cost V 3 bases and J 4 bases; bases outside gene matches: 8. The CDR3 coding sequence is TGTGCCAGCAGTTTTATCTCCAGGGGGGCCACTGAAGCTTTCTTT. It is translated as CASSFISRGATEAFF.

This chain links TRBV7-2 with TRBJ2-5; the D gene is possibly TRBD2 (5 bases). In germline, CDR1 is SGHTA, CDR2 FQGNSA. V was clipped by 5 bases and J by 1 base, with 11 bases between them. This CDR3 contains 14 residues. The CDR3 DNA sequence: TGTGCCAGCAGCCTAGGAACTAGCCAAGAGACCCAGTACTTC. It is translated as CASSLGTSQETQYF.

The V gene is TRBV18, the J gene TRBJ2-5, with a weak D call TRBD1 (6 bases). Trimming took off 2 bases at V and 1 base at J, with 11 bases between the two ends. CDR1 KGHSH and CDR2 LQKENI come from the germline V gene. There are 15 residues in the CDR3. This chain's CDR3 is CASSPGRGTQETQYF. CDR3 bases: TGTGCCAGCTCACCAGGTAGGGGGACCCAAGAGACCCAGTACTTC. Combining the CDR3 with reference TRBV18 and TRBJ2-5 gives the whole variable domain NAGVMQNPRHLVRRRGQEARLRCSPMKGHSHVYWYRQLPEEGLKFMVYLQKENIIDESGMPKERFSAEFPKEGPSILRIQQVVRGDSAAYFCASSPGRGTQETQYFGPGTRLLVL.

V is TRBV15 and J is TRBJ2-7, with no clear D. V lost 6 bases and J 1 base, leaving 10 bases between the germline ends. Germline V gene lookup returns CDR1 LNHNV and CDR2 YYDKDF (reference sequence). The CDR3 contains 13 residues. The CDR3 DNA follows: TGTGCCACCAGTCGAACAGTTTCCTACGAGCAGTACTTC. Translating it yields CATSRTVSYEQYF.

This chain joins TRBV30 and TRBJ1-2, with D possibly matching TRBD1 (6 bases). V was cut by 2 bases and J by 4 bases, with 8 bases left in between. CDR1 and CDR2 from the germline V gene are GTSNPN and SVGIG (reference sequence). This CDR3 has 12 residues. CDR3 coding DNA: TGTGCCTGGAGTCAAGGGGGCTATGGCTACACCTTC. This encodes CAWSQGGYGYTF.

The J gene is TRBJ1-3, the V gene TRBV18, with D possibly being TRBD1 (6 bases). From germline, CDR1 is KGHSH and CDR2 LQKENI. V lost 6 bases to trimming and J lost 4 bases, with 16 bases between them. The CDR3 is 15 residues long. CDR3: CASSRDRLDGNTIYF. The CDR3, as DNA: TGTGCCAGCTCCCGAGACAGGTTGGACGGAAACACCATATATTTT.

The V gene is TRBV6-1, the J gene TRBJ1-2; D ambiguous. The germline gives CDR1 MNHNS, CDR2 SASEGT. This CDR3 has 16 residues. Between the trimmed V and J ends, which lost 0 bases and 4 bases, there was a span of 15 bases. This CDR3 reads CASSEAHTRPSYGYTF. CDR3 nucleotide sequence: TGTGCCAGCAGTGAAGCGCATACCAGGCCAAGCTATGGCTACACCTTC.

The genes are TRBV6-6 and TRBJ1-4, with D perhaps TRBD1 (5 bases). Germline assignment: CDR1 MNHNY and CDR2 SVGAGI (reference sequence). CDR3 length: 15 amino acids. V lost 2 bases and J 4 bases, leaving 11 bases between the germline ends. The CDR3 sequence is CASSYSRGNNEKLFF. CDR3 sequence (DNA): TGTGCCAGCAGTTACAGTAGGGGAAATAATGAAAAACTGTTTTTT.

The V gene is TRBV5-1, the J gene TRBJ1-6; TRBD1 might be the D (5 bases). This CDR3 has 17 residues. Trimming removed 5 bases at V and 5 bases at J, with 20 bases between. The germline V gene has CDR1 SGHRS and CDR2 YFSETQ. In DNA, the CDR3 is TGCGCCAGCAGTTACTCCCCGGGGGGGACCAATAATTCACCCCTCCACTTT. Its protein product is CASSYSPGGTNNSPLHF.

The chain carries TRBV5-1 and TRBJ1-2, with 11 bases aligning to TRBD1. Per germline, CDR1 SGHRS and CDR2 YFSETQ. The CDR3 length is 14 residues. Unmatched junction bases numbered 5, after V lost 2 bases and J lost 8 bases. Here the CDR3 DNA reads TGCGCCAGCAGCTTAGGACAGGGGGCTCAAGGCTACACCTTC. This sequence encodes CASSLGQGAQGYTF.

The V and J genes are TRBV18 and TRBJ2-1; D is ambiguous. The germline V gene encodes CDR1 KGHSH and CDR2 LQKENI. V was shortened by 3 bases and J by 2 bases, with 14 bases between the two germline ends. There are 16 residues in the CDR3. CDR3 protein: CASSPGARSPYNEQFF. DNA of the CDR3: TGTGCCAGCTCACCGGGTGCGAGGAGTCCCTACAATGAGCAGTTCTTC.

The chain couples TRBV14 to TRBJ2-3; D gene uncertain. V was cut by 4 bases and J by 4 bases, with 3 bases left in between. The CDR3 is 11 residues long. CDR1 is SGHDN and CDR2 is FVKESK in the germline V gene. The CDR3 bases are TGTGCCAGCAGCCGGGCAGATACGCAGTATTTT. This sequence encodes CASSRADTQYF. Combining the CDR3 with reference TRBV14 and TRBJ2-3 gives the whole variable domain EAGVTQFPSHSVIEKGQTVTLRCDPISGHDNLYWYRRVMGKEIKFLLHFVKESKQDESGMPNNRFLAERTGGTYSTLKVQPAELEDSGVYFCASSRADTQYFGPGTRLTVL.

This clone was observed once. The chain carries TRBV5-6 and TRBJ1-3, with unresolved D. V shed 2 bases and J shed 4 bases, with 13 bases lying between them. CDR1 and CDR2 (germline): SGHDT, YYEEEE. CDR3 length equals 15 residues. CDR3 loop: CASSFTTGPGNTIYF. In DNA form, the CDR3 reads TGTGCCAGCAGCTTTACCACCGGACCGGGAAACACCATATATTTT.

This rearrangement joins TRBV9 to TRBJ1-2; 7 nucleotides agree with TRBD1. Germline V lookup: CDR1 SGDLS, CDR2 YYNGEE. The CDR3 totals 15 residues. V was pared by 3 bases and J by 4 bases, with 9 bases of the junction left unmatched. CDR3 sequence (DNA): TGTGCCAGCAGCGCACTACAGGGGTCCCTCTATGGCTACACCTTC. Translation: CASSALQGSLYGYTF.

This rearrangement joins TRBV6-5 to TRBJ1-1; 10 positions match TRBD1. CDR3 length equals 15 residues. V lost 5 bases, J lost 2 bases, and 5 bases stayed unmatched. Germline CDR1 reads MNHEY; CDR2 reads SVGAGI. The CDR3 sequence is CASSPWTGGNTEAFF. DNA of the CDR3: TGTGCCAGCAGTCCCTGGACAGGGGGAAACACTGAAGCTTTCTTT.

The V gene is TRBV11-1, the J gene TRBJ2-7; D unresolved. V lost 1 base and J 4 bases, leaving 8 bases between the germline ends. This CDR3 is 13 amino acids long. Germline CDR1 reads SGHAT; CDR2 reads FQDESV (reference sequence). CDR3 in amino acids: CASSLGYTYEQYF. The CDR3 DNA reads as TGTGCCAGCAGCTTAGGATATACTTACGAGCAGTACTTC.